This is a list of T cell receptor beta chains from one sample in a study of cytomegalovirus exposure and HLA in healthy donors. Generated by immunoSEQ multiplex PCR, the TCRdb table keeps only in-frame clones and is missing some. Among 26,000 or so clones listed, nearly 80% were seen once. Sequenced material: PBMCs. These receptors originate from a male donor in good health and CMV-seronegative. Each CDR3 is given with its conserved first and last residue. The D gene is left open where the match is weak. Rows may omit the clone size; those that give it use once, few, many or a size class.

>TRBV28|TRBD1|.|TRBJ1-5
CASSAGTGHQPQHF
TGTGCCAGCAGTGCCGGGACAGGGCATCAGCCCCAGCATTTT
>TRBV10-3|.|once|TRBJ1-5
CAISEGDSNQPQHF
TGTGCCATCAGTGAAGGAGATAGCAATCAGCCCCAGCATTTT
>TRBV2|TRBD1|.|TRBJ2-7
CASSKAERQGEQYF
TGTGCCAGCAGCAAGGCGGAGAGACAGGGCGAGCAGTACTTC
>TRBV4-3|.|.|TRBJ2-1
CASSQDRVNEQFF
TGCGCCAGCAGCCAAGACAGGGTCAATGAGCAGTTCTTC
>TRBV5-1|TRBD1|.|TRBJ2-5
CASSLGTGARETQYF
TGCGCCAGCAGCTTAGGGACAGGGGCACGGGAGACCCAGTACTTC
>TRBV4-2|.|few|TRBJ1-3
CASSQDRYSGNTIYF
TGTGCCAGCAGCCAAGACAGATACTCTGGAAACACCATATATTTT
>TRBV2|.|.|TRBJ1-1
CASSETGKNTEAFF
TGTGCCAGCAGTGAAACCGGGAAGAACACTGAAGCTTTCTTT
>TRBV5-6|.|.|TRBJ2-7
CASSLAQGRAYEQYF
TGTGCCAGCAGCTTGGCTCAGGGGAGGGCCTACGAGCAGTACTTC
>TRBV7-9|TRBD1|.|TRBJ2-4
CSSSPRTGSNIQYF
TGTTCCAGCAGCCCCCGGACAGGGAGTAACATTCAGTACTTC
>TRBV5-6|TRBD2|.|TRBJ2-7
CASSLVGGSYNEQYF
TGTGCCAGCAGCTTGGTTGGCGGGAGTTATAACGAGCAGTACTTC
>TRBV19|.|.|TRBJ2-1
CASSIGRGNEQFF
TGTGCCAGTAGTATAGGCCGGGGCAATGAGCAGTTCTTC